The 17 T cell receptor beta chains in this list originate from one sample, sequenced in a study of molecular identifiers for immune sequencing clone quantification. MiXCR was run by TCRdb on the PCR reads, yielding one entry per CDR3 protein. Here the sample spans some 70,000 distinct CDR3 sequences, roughly 20% being singletons. The sequencing input was naive CD8+ T cells from blood, with Jurkat cell RNA spiked in. Subset meaning: FACS-sorted CD8+CD4-CCR7+CD45RA+ naive T cells. The source of these receptors is a human donor in good health. Some libraries in this study had Jurkat cell RNA spiked in.

About this clonotype: A read error may explain this, as a much larger clone is one base away. The rearrangement joins TRBV28 to TRBJ2-3, with D hard to call. This CDR3 region has 17 residues. Germline CDR1 reads MDHEN; CDR2 reads SYDVKM. The CDR3 loop is CASSLWGSRSGTDTQCF. DNA for the CDR3: TGTGCCAGCAGTTTATGGGGGTCTAGATCCGGCACAGATACGCAGTGTTTT.

This clonotype showed up many times. This chain uses TRBV3-1 with TRBJ2-7; 9 bases are shared with TRBD2. Germline V lookup: CDR1 LGHDT, CDR2 YNNKEL (reference sequence). This CDR3 spans 15 amino acids. The V gene end was trimmed by 4 bases and the J gene end by 4 bases; junction bases not matched to a gene: 8. CDR3 bases: TGTGCCAGCAGCCCTCTTCCTGCGGGAGGGTACGAGCAGTACTTC. Its translation is CASSPLPAGGYEQYF.

This clonotype was detected a few times. V gene TRBV20-1 combines with J gene TRBJ2-1, with D maybe TRBD2 (5 bases). Germline assignment: CDR1 DFQATT and CDR2 SNEGSKA (reference sequence). Trimming cost V 6 bases and J 2 bases, with 11 bases left between them. The CDR3 length is 13 residues. CDR3 in amino acids: CSAVGVPYNEQFF. Here the CDR3 DNA reads TGCAGTGCCGTGGGAGTTCCCTACAATGAGCAGTTCTTC.

This clonotype has ten or more counts. V usage is TRBV4-1 and J usage is TRBJ2-2; TRBD2 agrees at 8 bases. The CDR3 is 19 residues long. The junction had 12 bases not matched to a gene; V was cut back by 0 bases and J by 3 bases. Germline V gene data show CDR1 as MGHRA and CDR2 as YSYEKL. The CDR3 region is CASSQDLGLVLGYTGELFF. The CDR3 bases are TGCGCCAGCAGCCAAGATTTGGGACTAGTGCTTGGTTACACCGGGGAGCTGTTTTTT.

This clonotype was recorded many times. The J gene is TRBJ1-1, the V gene TRBV9, with a weak D call TRBD1 (6 bases). Between the trimmed V and J ends, which lost 0 bases and 4 bases, there was a span of 10 bases. Looked up from germline, CDR1 is SGDLS and CDR2 is YYNGEE. The CDR3 has 14 amino acids. Here the CDR3 reads CASSVEIGGTEAFF. CDR3 nucleotide sequence: TGTGCCAGCAGCGTAGAAATAGGGGGCACTGAAGCTTTCTTT.

There are many counts of this clonotype. CDR3 coding DNA: TGTGCCAGCAGAGGGGAAAATAATTCACCCCTCCACTTT. It codes for CASRGENNSPLHF. The genes are TRBV11-2 and TRBJ1-6; tentatively, D is TRBD1 (5 bases). Germline loops: CDR1 SGHAT, CDR2 FQNNGV. The CDR3 loop spans 13 amino acids. With 6 bases removed from V and 5 bases from J, the gap between germline ends came to 8 bases.

This clonotype occurred many times. The chain employs TRBV5-5 and TRBJ1-1; 9 bases fit TRBD1. The germline V gene has CDR1 SGHKS and CDR2 YYEKEE (reference sequence). Trimming removed 0 bases from V and 1 base from J; junction bases left unmatched: 1. This CDR3 has 15 residues. The DNA of the CDR3 is TGTGCCAGCAGCTTGGGGGACAGGGAGAACACTGAAGCTTTCTTT. This gives the protein CASSLGDRENTEAFF.

The CDR3 loop is CASSSPGDHIYGYTF. Written as DNA, the CDR3 is TGTGCCAGCAGTTCACCGGGCGACCACATCTATGGCTACACCTTC. The V gene is TRBV12-3 or TRBV12-4, the J gene TRBJ1-2; D unclear. The CDR3 spans 15 residues. V was trimmed by 4 bases and J by 4 bases, leaving 16 bases between them.

Points on this clonotype: The junction and the germline gene differ at one end; a read error may be behind it. The chain joins TRBV27 to TRBJ2-7; D is possibly TRBD1 or TRBD2 (6 bases each). Germline values: CDR1 MNHEY, CDR2 SMNVEV (reference sequence). The CDR3 sequence is 14 residues long. The CDR3, as DNA: TGTGCCAGCAATTTAGCCGGGGGCGGTTACGAGCAGTACTTC. Amino acids: CASNLAGGGYEQYF.

This clonotype was counted many times. The chain has TRBV29-1 and TRBJ2-2, with 7 bases that match TRBD1. The germline gives CDR1 SQVTM, CDR2 ANQGSEA. The V and J ends lost 6 bases and 2 bases, in that order; junction bases with no gene match: 6. CDR3 length: 14 amino acids. The CDR3 sequence is CSVSGTANTGELFF. Here the CDR3 DNA reads TGCAGCGTCTCCGGGACAGCCAACACCGGGGAGCTGTTTTTT.

Of note for this clonotype: At one of its ends the junction is not consistent with the germline gene, which may arise from a read error. The rearrangement uses TRBV7-9 and TRBJ2-2; 13 bases are a match to TRBD2. The CDR3 runs 16 residues. Germline V lookup: CDR1 SEHNR, CDR2 FQNEAQ (reference sequence). The CDR3 region has the DNA TGTGCCAGCAGCCACGGACTAGCGGGAGTATCCGGGGACCTGTTTTTT. Protein: CASSHGLAGVSGDLFF.

This clonotype has just a few counts. This sequence joins TRBV7-9 and TRBJ1-2; 8 bases fit TRBD1. Per germline, CDR1 SEHNR and CDR2 FQNEAQ (reference sequence). Losses at the gene ends were 4 bases for V and 4 bases for J; bases not matched to a gene: 17. This CDR3 has 18 amino acids. The chain's CDR3 is CASSSEGGTGRFLYGYTF. The CDR3 nucleotides are TGTGCCAGCAGCTCCGAAGGCGGGACAGGACGGTTTCTCTATGGCTACACCTTC.

Points on this clonotype: Just one base apart from a much larger clone, this may be a read error. The chain links TRBV7-8 to TRBJ1-3; 10 bases fit TRBD1. V lost 11 bases, J lost 1 base, and 5 bases stayed unmatched. This CDR3 spans 14 amino acids. From germline, CDR1 is SGHVS and CDR2 FQNEAQ. CDR3 sequence (DNA): TGTGCCTCCCGGGACAGGGGTTCTGGAAACACCATATATTTT. Protein product: CASRDRGSGNTIYF.

As for this clonotype: The junction differs from germline at one of its ends, possibly a read error. This chain joins TRBV13 and TRBJ2-5, with D possibly being TRBD1 or TRBD2 (5 bases each). CDR3 length equals 15 residues. Germline CDR1 reads PRHDT; CDR2 reads FYEKMQ (reference sequence). The DNA for the CDR3 is TGTGCCAGCAGCCCCCCCGGGGCCAGGCAAGAGACCCGGTACTTC. Translating gives CASSPPGARQETRYF.

The rearrangement links TRBV20-1 to TRBJ1-3; tentative D call: TRBD1 (6 bases). Germline CDR1 is DFQATT and CDR2 is SNEGSKA (reference sequence). The CDR3 is 13 residues long. Trimming stripped 6 bases from V and 2 bases from J, with 11 bases between. The CDR3 sequence is CSAQGGPGNTIYF. CDR3 bases: TGCAGTGCCCAAGGGGGACCTGGAAACACCATATATTTT.

In this sample, this clonotype turned up many times. The chain uses TRBV30 and TRBJ1-2, with a weak D call TRBD1 (5 bases). The CDR3 runs to 14 residues. The germline V gene encodes CDR1 GTSNPN and CDR2 SVGIG (reference sequence). The V gene lost 4 bases and the J gene lost 0 bases, with 12 bases spanning the gap. The CDR3 spells CAWKPGAPNYGYTF. The DNA of the CDR3 is TGTGCCTGGAAACCCGGGGCTCCTAACTATGGCTACACCTTC.

Ten or more counts support this clonotype. V and J are TRBV7-9 and TRBJ2-7, with 7 bases matching TRBD1. This CDR3 is built from 13 residues. Germline CDR1 SEHNR, CDR2 FQNEAQ (reference sequence). V was pared by 5 bases and J by 3 bases, with 4 bases of the junction left unmatched. This chain's CDR3 is CASSPWDSYEQYF. Written as DNA, the CDR3 is TGTGCCAGCAGCCCATGGGACAGCTACGAGCAGTACTTC. Full variable domain (rest looked up from reference TRBV7-9 and TRBJ2-7): DTGVSQNPRHKITKRGQNVTFRCDPISEHNRLYWYRQTLGQGPEFLTYFQNEAQLEKSRLLSDRFSAERPKGSFSTLEIQRTEQGDSAMYLCASSPWDSYEQYFGPGTRLTVT.